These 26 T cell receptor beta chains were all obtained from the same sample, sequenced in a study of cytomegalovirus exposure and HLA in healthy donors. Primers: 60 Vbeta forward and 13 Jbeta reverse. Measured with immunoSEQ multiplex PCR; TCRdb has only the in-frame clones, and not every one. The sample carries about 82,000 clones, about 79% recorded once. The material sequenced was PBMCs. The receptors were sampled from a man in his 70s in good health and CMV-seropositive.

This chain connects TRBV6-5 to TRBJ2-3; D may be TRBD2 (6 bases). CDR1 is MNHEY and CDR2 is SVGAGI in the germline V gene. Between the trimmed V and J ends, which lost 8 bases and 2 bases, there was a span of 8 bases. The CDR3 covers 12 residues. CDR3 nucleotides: TGTGCCAGCCGGGACTTCACAGATACGCAGTATTTT. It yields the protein CASRDFTDTQYF.

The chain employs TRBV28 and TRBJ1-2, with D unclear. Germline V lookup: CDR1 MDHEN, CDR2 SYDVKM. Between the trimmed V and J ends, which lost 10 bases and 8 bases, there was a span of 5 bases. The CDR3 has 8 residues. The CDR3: CAIGGYTF. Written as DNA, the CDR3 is TGTGCCATCGGGGGCTACACCTTC.

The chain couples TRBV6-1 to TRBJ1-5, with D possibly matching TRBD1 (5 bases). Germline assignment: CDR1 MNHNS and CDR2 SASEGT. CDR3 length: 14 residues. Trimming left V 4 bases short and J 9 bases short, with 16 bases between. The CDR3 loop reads CASSARTSQGPQHF. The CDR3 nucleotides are TGTGCCAGCAGTGCCCGGACGAGTCAGGGGCCCCAGCATTTT.

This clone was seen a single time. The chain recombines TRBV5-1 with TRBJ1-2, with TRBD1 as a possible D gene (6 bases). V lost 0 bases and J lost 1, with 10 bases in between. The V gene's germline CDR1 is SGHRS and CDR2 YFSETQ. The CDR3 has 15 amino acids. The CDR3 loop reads CASSLARGGNYGYTF. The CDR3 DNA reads TGCGCCAGCAGCTTGGCAAGGGGGGGTAACTATGGCTACACCTTC.

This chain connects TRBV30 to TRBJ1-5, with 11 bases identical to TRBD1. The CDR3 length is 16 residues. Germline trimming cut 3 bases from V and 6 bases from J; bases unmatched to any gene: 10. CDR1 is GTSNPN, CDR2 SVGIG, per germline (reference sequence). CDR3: CAWSRIGQGASQPQHF. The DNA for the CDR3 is TGTGCCTGGAGCCGAATCGGACAGGGGGCGAGTCAGCCCCAGCATTTT.

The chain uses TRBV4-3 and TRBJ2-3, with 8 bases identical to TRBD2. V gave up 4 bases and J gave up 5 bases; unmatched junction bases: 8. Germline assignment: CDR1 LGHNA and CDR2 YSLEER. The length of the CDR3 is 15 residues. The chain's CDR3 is CASSPRAGARDTQYF. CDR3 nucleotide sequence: TGCGCCAGCAGCCCCAGAGCGGGGGCTAGAGATACGCAGTATTTT.

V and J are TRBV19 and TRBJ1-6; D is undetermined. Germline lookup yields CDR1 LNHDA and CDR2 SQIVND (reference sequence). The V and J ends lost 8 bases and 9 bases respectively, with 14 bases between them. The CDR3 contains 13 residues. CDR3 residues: CASANSLGSPLHF. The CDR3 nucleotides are TGTGCCAGTGCCAACAGTTTGGGTTCACCCCTCCACTTT. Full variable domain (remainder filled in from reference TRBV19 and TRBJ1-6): DGGITQSPKYLFRKEGQNVTLSCEQNLNHDAMYWYRQDPGQGLRLIYYSQIVNDFQKGDIAEGYSVSREKKESFPLTVTSAQKNPTAFYLCASANSLGSPLHFGNGTRLTVT.

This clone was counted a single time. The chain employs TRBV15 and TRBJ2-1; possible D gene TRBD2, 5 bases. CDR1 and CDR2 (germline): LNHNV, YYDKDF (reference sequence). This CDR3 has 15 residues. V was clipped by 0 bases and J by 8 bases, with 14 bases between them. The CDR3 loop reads CATSRELVGFHEQFF. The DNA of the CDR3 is TGTGCCACCAGCAGAGAACTAGTTGGCTTCCATGAGCAGTTCTTC.

CDR3 sequence (DNA): TGTGCCAGCAGCTCCAGGGGTGATGAGCAGTTCTTC. Translated, it gives CASSSRGDEQFF. The chain carries TRBV11-3 and TRBJ2-1, with D possibly matching TRBD1 (6 bases). V was pared by 4 bases and J by 8 bases, with 9 bases between. The length of the CDR3 is 12 residues. From germline, CDR1 is SGHNT and CDR2 YENEEA.

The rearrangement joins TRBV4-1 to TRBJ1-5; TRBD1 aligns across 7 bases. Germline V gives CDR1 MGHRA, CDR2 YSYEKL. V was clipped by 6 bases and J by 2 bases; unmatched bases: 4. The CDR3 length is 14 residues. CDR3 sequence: CASSRDSGNQPQHF. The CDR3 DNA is TGCGCCAGCAGTAGGGACAGCGGCAATCAGCCCCAGCATTTT.

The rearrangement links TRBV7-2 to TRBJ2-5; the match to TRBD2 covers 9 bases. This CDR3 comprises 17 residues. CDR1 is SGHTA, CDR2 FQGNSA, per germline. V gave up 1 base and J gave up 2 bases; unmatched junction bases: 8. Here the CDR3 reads CASSLGVSGGGQETQYF. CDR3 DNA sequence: TGTGCCAGCAGCTTAGGAGTTAGCGGGGGCGGGCAAGAGACCCAGTACTTC.

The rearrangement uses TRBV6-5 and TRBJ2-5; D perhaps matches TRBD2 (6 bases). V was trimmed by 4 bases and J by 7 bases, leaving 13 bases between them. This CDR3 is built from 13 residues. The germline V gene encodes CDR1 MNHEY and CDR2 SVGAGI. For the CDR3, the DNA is TGTGCCAGCAGTTTCCGTGGGACTGGGACCCAGTACTTC. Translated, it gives CASSFRGTGTQYF.

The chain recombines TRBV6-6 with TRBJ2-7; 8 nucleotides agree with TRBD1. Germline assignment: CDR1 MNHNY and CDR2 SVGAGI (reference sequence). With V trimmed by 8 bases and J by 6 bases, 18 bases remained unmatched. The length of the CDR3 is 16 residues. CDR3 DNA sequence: TGTGCCAGCCAGGAGATTGGACAGGGAACATTGGGCGAGCAGTACTTC. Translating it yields CASQEIGQGTLGEQYF.

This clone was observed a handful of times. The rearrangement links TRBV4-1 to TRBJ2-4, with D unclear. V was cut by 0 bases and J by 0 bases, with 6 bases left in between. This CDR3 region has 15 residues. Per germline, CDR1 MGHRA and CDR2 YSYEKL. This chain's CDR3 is CASSQDRVAKNIQYF. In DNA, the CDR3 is TGCGCCAGCAGCCAAGACCGCGTAGCCAAAAACATTCAGTACTTC.

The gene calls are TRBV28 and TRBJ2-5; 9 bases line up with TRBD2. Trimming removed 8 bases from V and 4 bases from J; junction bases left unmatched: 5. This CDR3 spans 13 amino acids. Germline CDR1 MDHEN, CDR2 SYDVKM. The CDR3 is CASGLTSGETQYF. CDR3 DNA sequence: TGTGCCAGCGGACTGACTAGCGGAGAGACCCAGTACTTC.

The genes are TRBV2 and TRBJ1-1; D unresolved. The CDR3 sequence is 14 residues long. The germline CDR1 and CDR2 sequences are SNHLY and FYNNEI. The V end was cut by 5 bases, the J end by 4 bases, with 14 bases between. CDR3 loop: CASSPGFGGTEAFF. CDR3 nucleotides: TGTGCCAGCAGTCCGGGGTTCGGAGGCACTGAAGCTTTCTTT.

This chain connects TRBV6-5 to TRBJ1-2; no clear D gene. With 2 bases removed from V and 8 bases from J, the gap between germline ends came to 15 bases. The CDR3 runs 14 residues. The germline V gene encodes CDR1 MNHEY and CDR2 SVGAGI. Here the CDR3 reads CASSYNRESGGYTF. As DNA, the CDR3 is TGTGCCAGCAGTTACAATAGGGAGTCGGGGGGCTACACCTTC.

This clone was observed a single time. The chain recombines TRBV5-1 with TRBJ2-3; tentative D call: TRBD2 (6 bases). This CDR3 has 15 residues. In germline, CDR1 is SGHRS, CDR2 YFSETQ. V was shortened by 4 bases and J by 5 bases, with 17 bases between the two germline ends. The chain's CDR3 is CASSLSGGSQDTQYF. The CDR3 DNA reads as TGCGCCAGCAGCCTTAGCGGCGGGTCCCAAGATACGCAGTATTTT.

CDR3 in amino acids: CATEERKSENTEAFF. CDR3 coding DNA: TGCGCCACGGAGGAGAGGAAATCGGAGAACACTGAAGCTTTCTTT. This chain connects TRBV5-1 to TRBJ1-1; D is ambiguous. Trimming removed 9 bases at V and 1 base at J, with 19 bases between. Germline lookup yields CDR1 SGHRS and CDR2 YFSETQ. The CDR3 loop spans 15 amino acids.

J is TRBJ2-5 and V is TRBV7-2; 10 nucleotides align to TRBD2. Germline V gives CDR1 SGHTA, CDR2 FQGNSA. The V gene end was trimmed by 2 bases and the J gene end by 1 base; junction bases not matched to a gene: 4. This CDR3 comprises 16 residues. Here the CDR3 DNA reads TGTGCCAGCAGCTTAATAGCGGGGGGTTTCCAAGAGACCCAGTACTTC. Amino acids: CASSLIAGGFQETQYF. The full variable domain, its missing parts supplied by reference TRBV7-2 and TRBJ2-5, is GAGVSQSPSNKVTEKGKDVELRCDPISGHTALYWYRQSLGQGLEFLIYFQGNSAPDKSGLPSDRFSAERTGGSVSTLTIQRTQQEDSAVYLCASSLIAGGFQETQYFGPGTRLLVL.

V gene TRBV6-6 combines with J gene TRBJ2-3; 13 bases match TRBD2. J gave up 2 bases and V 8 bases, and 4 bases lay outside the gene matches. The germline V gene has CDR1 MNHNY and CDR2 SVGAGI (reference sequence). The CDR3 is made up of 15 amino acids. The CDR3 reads CASRGLAGYTDTQYF. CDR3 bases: TGTGCCAGCCGGGGACTAGCGGGATACACAGATACGCAGTATTTT.

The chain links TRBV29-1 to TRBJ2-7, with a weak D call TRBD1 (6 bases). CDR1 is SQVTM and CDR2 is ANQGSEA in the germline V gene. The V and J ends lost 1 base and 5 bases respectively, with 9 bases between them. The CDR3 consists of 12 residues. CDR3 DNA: TGCAGCGTTGAAGGGGACAAGGACGAGCAGTACTTC. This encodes CSVEGDKDEQYF.

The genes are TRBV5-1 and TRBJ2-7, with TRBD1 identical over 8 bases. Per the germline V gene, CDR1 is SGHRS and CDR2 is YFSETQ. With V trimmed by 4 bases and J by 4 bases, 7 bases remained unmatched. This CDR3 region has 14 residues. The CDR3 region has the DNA TGCGCCAGCAGCCCCTGGACAGGGAAGTACGAGCAGTACTTC. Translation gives CASSPWTGKYEQYF.

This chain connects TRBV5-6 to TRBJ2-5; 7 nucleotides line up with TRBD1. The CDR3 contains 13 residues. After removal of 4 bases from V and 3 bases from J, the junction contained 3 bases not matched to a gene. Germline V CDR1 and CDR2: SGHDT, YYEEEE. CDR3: CASSPGTEETQYF. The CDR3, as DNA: TGTGCCAGCAGCCCAGGGACAGAAGAGACCCAGTACTTC.

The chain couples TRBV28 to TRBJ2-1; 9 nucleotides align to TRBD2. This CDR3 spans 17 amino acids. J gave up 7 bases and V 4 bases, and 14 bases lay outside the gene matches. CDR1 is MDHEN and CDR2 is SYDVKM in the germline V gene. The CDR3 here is CASSSHRRGRVLNEQFF. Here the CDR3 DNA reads TGTGCCAGCAGTTCCCACCGGCGCGGGAGGGTATTGAATGAGCAGTTCTTC. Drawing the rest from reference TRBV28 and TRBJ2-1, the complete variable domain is DVKVTQSSRYLVKRTGEKVFLECVQDMDHENMFWYRQDPGLGLRLIYFSYDVKMKEKGDIPEGYSVSREKKERFSLILESASTNQTSMYLCASSSHRRGRVLNEQFFGPGTRLTVL.

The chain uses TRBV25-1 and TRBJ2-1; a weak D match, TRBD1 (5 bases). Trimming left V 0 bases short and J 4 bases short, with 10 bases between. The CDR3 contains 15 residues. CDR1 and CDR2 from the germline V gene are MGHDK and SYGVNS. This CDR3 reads CASSEYKGEYNEQFF. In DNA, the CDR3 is TGTGCCAGCAGTGAATACAAAGGGGAATACAATGAGCAGTTCTTC.